The clone carrying this T cell receptor (beta chain) was counted at least ten times. Its antigen remains unidentified. After constant-region reverse-primer amplification, full-length variable regions underwent semi-nested PCR with Nested Universal Primer A. MiXCR was run by TCRdb on the 5' RACE reads, yielding one entry per CDR3 protein. The sample includes some 45,000 distinct CDR3 sequences, 28% seen only once; the top ten take 2.1%. Naive CD4+ T cells were purified with Tregs depleted by CD25. Study outcomes and limitations: Tumor Tregs overlapped most with tumor, then blood, naive CD4+ cells.

The CDR3 sequence is 15 residues long. Germline V gene lookup returns CDR1 MNHEY and CDR2 SVGAGI. V trimming: 5 bases; J trimming: 5 bases; junction bases outside the gene matches: 11. The rearrangement joins TRBV6-5 to TRBJ2-5; 7 positions agree with TRBD1. The sample comprised naive CD4+ T cells sorted from blood. Subset in this sample: naive CD4+ T cells, CD4+CD45RA+CD25-. The sequence derives from a female donor with breast cancer. The CDR3 reads CASSRISTGWETQYF. The CDR3 nucleotides are TGTGCCAGCAGTAGGATTTCGACAGGGTGGGAGACCCAGTACTTC.